There are a few counts of the clone carrying this TCR beta chain. The data stem from a study of blood T cell repertoires in COVID-19. Between the trimmed V and J ends, which lost 5 bases and 0 bases, there was a span of 13 bases. The CDR3 is 15 residues long. CDR1 and CDR2 from the germline V gene are MNHEY and SMNVEV (reference sequence). The method was immunoSEQ multiplex PCR; TCRdb's version includes in-frame clones alone and lacks a portion of them. The data hold approximately 190,000 clones, with roughly 80% observed a single time. The material sequenced was peripheral blood. The gene calls are TRBV27 and TRBJ1-2, with D maybe TRBD1 (6 bases). The TCR sequence derives from a man aged 55 to 70 with acute or convalescent COVID-19. CDR3 bases: TGTGCCAGCAGTGCGACAGGTGTCCCTAACTATGGCTACACCTTC. Residues: CASSATGVPNYGYTF.